Described below is a single T cell receptor (beta chain) sequence and its context. Its antigen is unidentified. Individual cDNA molecules were tagged with unique molecular identifiers, the study reported. Each CDR3 protein gets one entry after TCRdb re-called the 5' RACE reads with MiXCR. Of about 56,000 distinct CDR3 sequences in the sample, roughly a tenth were seen once. This record comes from a study of early T cells in non-severe SARS-CoV-2 infection. Study background: From unsorted whole blood, bulk RNA was sequenced, and the chains remained unpaired.

This CDR3 is built from 17 residues. Deletions cut 1 base from V and 0 bases from J, with 14 bases between. CDR1 and CDR2 from the germline V gene are SGHTA and FQGNSA. Regarding the study as a whole: Private and CD4 specificities were missed by VDJdb matching, skewed to anti-spike CD8.

Sequences were obtained from whole blood. This TCR derives from an adult who was a healthcare worker with PCR-confirmed SARS-CoV-2 infection or an uninfected control (not recorded which). The chain recombines TRBV7-2 with TRBJ2-3; D possibly matches TRBD1 or TRBD2 (6 bases each). DNA for the CDR3: TGTGCCAGCAGCTTAGAGGGGGGCCAGCGGAGCACAGATACGCAGTATTTT. Encoded protein: CASSLEGGQRSTDTQYF.